The rows below give T cell receptor beta chains drawn from one sample of a study of T-cell memory formation after mild COVID-19. TCRdb processed the 5' RACE reads anew with MiXCR; each CDR3 protein has one entry. The table records 450,000 or so distinct CDR3 sequences, nearly 25% of them present only once. What was sequenced was PBMCs or a T cell subset sorted from them (not recorded which). These TCRs come from an adult woman who had mild COVID-19 (a few samples of this study predate the infection). Cell type and time point are not known. Each CDR3 is given with its conserved first and last residue. The D gene is left open where the match is weak. The size of a clone is reported for some rows only, either as once, few or many, or as a class for expanded clones.

abundance: few
v_gene: TRBV6-6
j_gene: TRBJ1-5
d_gene: .
CDR3nt: TGTGCCAGCAGTAAGAGAGATCAGCCCCAGCATTTT
CDR3aa: CASSKRDQPQHF

abundance: few
v_gene: TRBV5-1
j_gene: TRBJ2-7
d_gene: TRBD2
CDR3nt: TGCGCCAGCAGCTCCTTGGCTAGCGGGGGGCCTTTCTCCTACGAGCAGTACTTC
CDR3aa: CASSSLASGGPFSYEQYF

abundance: .
v_gene: TRBV19
j_gene: TRBJ2-1
d_gene: .
CDR3nt: TGTGCCAGTAGTATTAACGGTCAGCTTGATGAGCAGTTCTTC
CDR3aa: CASSINGQLDEQFF

abundance: .
v_gene: TRBV11-2
j_gene: TRBJ2-7
d_gene: .
CDR3nt: TGTGCCAGCAGCTTAGGGACACTCGCCTTCGACCGTTACGAGCAGTACTTC
CDR3aa: CASSLGTLAFDRYEQYF

abundance: .
v_gene: TRBV11-2
j_gene: TRBJ1-1
d_gene: .
CDR3nt: TGTGCCAGCAGCTCGCCCTGGGGGGGGCGAACGAACACTGAAGCTTTCTTT
CDR3aa: CASSSPWGGRTNTEAFF

abundance: few
v_gene: TRBV6-5
j_gene: TRBJ2-2
d_gene: .
CDR3nt: TGTGCCAGCAGTTACTCGTACACCGGGGAGCTGTTTTTT
CDR3aa: CASSYSYTGELFF

abundance: .
v_gene: TRBV20-1
j_gene: TRBJ1-1
d_gene: .
CDR3nt: TGCAGTGCTAGATACCAGGGCACTGAAGCTTTCTTT
CDR3aa: CSARYQGTEAFF

abundance: .
v_gene: TRBV25-1
j_gene: TRBJ1-5
d_gene: .
CDR3nt: TGTGCCAGCAGTGAATCTGTTGGGGCCAGGGGCGAGGGCAATCAGCCCCAGCATTTT
CDR3aa: CASSESVGARGEGNQPQHF

abundance: .
v_gene: TRBV10-3
j_gene: TRBJ2-4
d_gene: .
CDR3nt: TGTGCCATCAGTGACCCGAAGGGTAGCGACATTCAGTACTTC
CDR3aa: CAISDPKGSDIQYF

abundance: .
v_gene: TRBV6-5
j_gene: TRBJ2-1
d_gene: .
CDR3nt: TGTGCCAGCAGTCGGAGGGAATACCCCAGCAATGAGCAGTTCTTC
CDR3aa: CASSRREYPSNEQFF

abundance: .
v_gene: TRBV7-2
j_gene: TRBJ2-5
d_gene: TRBD2
CDR3nt: TGTGCCAGCAGCTTAAGGGGTAGCGGGAGTTTAGAGACCCAGTACTTC
CDR3aa: CASSLRGSGSLETQYF

abundance: few
v_gene: TRBV13
j_gene: TRBJ2-1
d_gene: .
CDR3nt: TGTGCCAGCAGCCCCCCTGGGGGAGTCGTCAATGAGCAGTTCTTC
CDR3aa: CASSPPGGVVNEQFF

abundance: few
v_gene: TRBV30
j_gene: TRBJ2-7
d_gene: .
CDR3nt: TGTGCCTGGAGTCCTAGAGGGGTCTCCTACGAGCAGTACTTC
CDR3aa: CAWSPRGVSYEQYF

abundance: .
v_gene: TRBV18
j_gene: TRBJ2-1
d_gene: .
CDR3nt: TGTGCCAGCTCTCGGGAGTTCTCCTACAATGAGCAGTTCTTC
CDR3aa: CASSREFSYNEQFF

abundance: .
v_gene: TRBV2
j_gene: TRBJ2-2
d_gene: TRBD2
CDR3nt: TGTGCCAGCAGTGATTATAGCGGGGGGGCCTACGGGGAGCTGTTTTTT
CDR3aa: CASSDYSGGAYGELFF

abundance: .
v_gene: TRBV6-2/TRBV6-3
j_gene: TRBJ2-7
d_gene: .
CDR3nt: TGTGCCAGCGCAGACCCCTCCTACGAGCAGTACTTC
CDR3aa: CASADPSYEQYF

abundance: few
v_gene: TRBV4-1
j_gene: TRBJ2-7
d_gene: TRBD2
CDR3nt: TGCGCCAGCAGCGGCGGGGGGCGGGGATACGAGCAGTACTTC
CDR3aa: CASSGGGRGYEQYF

abundance: .
v_gene: TRBV20-1
j_gene: TRBJ2-1
d_gene: .
CDR3nt: TGCAGTGCTAGAGATCGAGGGTGGAATGAGCAGTTCTTC
CDR3aa: CSARDRGWNEQFF

abundance: .
v_gene: TRBV12-3/TRBV12-4
j_gene: TRBJ2-4
d_gene: TRBD1
CDR3nt: TGTGCCAGCAGTCCGGGGACAGGGAGGAACATTCAGTACTTC
CDR3aa: CASSPGTGRNIQYF

abundance: .
v_gene: TRBV13
j_gene: TRBJ2-7
d_gene: TRBD1
CDR3nt: TGTGCCAGCAGCCGTTCATGGAGAAGGGACAGGAGATCCTACGAGCAGTACTTC
CDR3aa: CASSRSWRRDRRSYEQYF

abundance: few
v_gene: TRBV9
j_gene: TRBJ2-7
d_gene: .
CDR3nt: TGTGCCAGCAGCCCGAACGACCAGTACCGATACGAGCAGTACTTC
CDR3aa: CASSPNDQYRYEQYF

abundance: .
v_gene: TRBV15
j_gene: TRBJ2-1
d_gene: .
CDR3nt: TGTGCCACCAGCAGAGAGAAGGATTCCAGCGACAATGAGCAGTTCTTC
CDR3aa: CATSREKDSSDNEQFF

abundance: .
v_gene: TRBV5-1
j_gene: TRBJ1-4
d_gene: TRBD1
CDR3nt: TGCGCCAGCAGCAACGGACAGGGCAAAACTAATGAAAAACTGTTTTTT
CDR3aa: CASSNGQGKTNEKLFF

abundance: few
v_gene: TRBV9
j_gene: TRBJ1-1
d_gene: .
CDR3nt: TGTGCCAGCAGCCCAGGAGAAGGGGGATTTACTGAAGCTTTCTTT
CDR3aa: CASSPGEGGFTEAFF

abundance: .
v_gene: TRBV7-3
j_gene: TRBJ2-2
d_gene: .
CDR3nt: TGTGCCAGCAGCTTCAGGGGGGACACCGGGGAGCTGTTTTTT
CDR3aa: CASSFRGDTGELFF

abundance: few
v_gene: TRBV4-1
j_gene: TRBJ2-7
d_gene: .
CDR3nt: TGCGCCAGCAGCCAAGACTACAGGGCTGGTTACGAGCAGTACTTC
CDR3aa: CASSQDYRAGYEQYF

abundance: many
v_gene: TRBV20-1
j_gene: TRBJ1-5
d_gene: .
CDR3nt: TGCAGTGCTAGTACAGGGCTAGAGCAGCCCCAGCATTTT
CDR3aa: CSASTGLEQPQHF

abundance: .
v_gene: TRBV19
j_gene: TRBJ2-7
d_gene: .
CDR3nt: TGTGCCAGTAGTATCCCGGGGGGCAACTCCTACGAGCAGTACTTC
CDR3aa: CASSIPGGNSYEQYF

abundance: .
v_gene: TRBV7-9
j_gene: TRBJ2-3
d_gene: TRBD2
CDR3nt: TGTGCCAGCCGCGGGGGTCGCGCAGATACGCAGTATTTT
CDR3aa: CASRGGRADTQYF

abundance: .
v_gene: TRBV20-1
j_gene: TRBJ2-7
d_gene: .
CDR3nt: TGCAGTGCCCCTGGGGACCTCCGAGACGAGCAGTACTTC
CDR3aa: CSAPGDLRDEQYF

abundance: few
v_gene: TRBV12-3/TRBV12-4
j_gene: TRBJ2-1
d_gene: TRBD1
CDR3nt: TGTGCCAGCAGTCTACAGGGGGCGTTTAACAATGAGCAGTTCTTC
CDR3aa: CASSLQGAFNNEQFF

abundance: many
v_gene: TRBV3-1
j_gene: TRBJ2-1
d_gene: TRBD2
CDR3nt: TGTGCCAGCAGCCAGGGGAGGGGTTCCTACAATGAGCAGTTCTTC
CDR3aa: CASSQGRGSYNEQFF

abundance: .
v_gene: TRBV30
j_gene: TRBJ2-7
d_gene: TRBD1
CDR3nt: TGTGCCTGGAGCAGGGGACAGGGAGACTACGAGCAGTACTTC
CDR3aa: CAWSRGQGDYEQYF